This is a list of T cell receptor beta chains from one sample in a study of T-cell reconstitution after alpha-beta-depleted transplantation in children. TCRdb itself ran the PCR reads through MiXCR, one entry per CDR3 protein. The sample records fewer than 550,000 distinct CDR3 sequences, 15% to 20% being singletons. This specimen was PBMCs, mostly from graft donor cells, taken 360 days after TCRalphabeta/CD19-depleted stem cell transplant. The receptors stem from a boy in the first two years of life who had a stem cell transplant for Wiskott-Aldrich syndrome, so the T cells may come from the graft donor. Both conserved end residues are part of each CDR3. The D gene is left open where the match is weak. Clone size is shown for a subset of rows, as once, few, many or a class of expanded clone.

d_gene,abundance,v_gene,j_gene,CDR3aa,CDR3nt
TRBD2,-,TRBV5-1,TRBJ2-3,CASSQAWTSGVADTQYF,TGCGCCAGCAGCCAGGCCTGGACTAGCGGGGTGGCAGATACGCAGTATTTT
TRBD2,many,TRBV5-1,TRBJ2-7,CASCPMTSGTSYEQYF,TGCGCCAGCTGCCCGATGACTAGCGGGACCTCCTACGAGCAGTACTTC
TRBD1,-,TRBV11-1,TRBJ2-5,CASSRSGPLLDRGQETQYF,TGTGCCAGCAGCCGCTCCGGGCCTCTGCTGGACAGGGGTCAAGAGACCCAGTACTTC
-,-,TRBV12-3/TRBV12-4,TRBJ2-1,CASSPELSSYNEQFF,TGTGCCAGCAGTCCCGAACTGTCCTCCTACAATGAGCAGTTCTTC
-,few,TRBV6-5,TRBJ2-7,CASSYSILDSYEQYF,TGTGCCAGCAGTTACTCGATTCTGGATTCCTACGAGCAGTACTTC
-,-,TRBV27,TRBJ2-1,CASRASDISFFYEQFF,TGTGCCAGCAGAGCATCGGACATTTCGTTCTTCTATGAGCAGTTCTTC
-,few,TRBV6-6,TRBJ2-4,CASSWLTKNIQYF,TGTGCCAGCAGTTGGCTAACCAAAAACATTCAGTACTTC
TRBD1,many,TRBV24-1,TRBJ1-2,CATSPGQPANYGYTF,TGTGCCACCAGCCCGGGACAGCCGGCTAACTATGGCTACACCTTC
-,few,TRBV4-3,TRBJ2-2,CASSQDSGTGELFF,TGCGCCAGCAGCCAAGACAGCGGGACCGGGGAGCTGTTTTTT
-,-,TRBV7-9,TRBJ1-1,CASSYRGLTEAFF,TGTGCCAGCAGCTATCGGGGGCTCACTGAAGCTTTCTTT
-,few,TRBV7-2,TRBJ2-6,CASSLRPGTSISGANVLTF,TGTGCCAGCAGCTTGCGGCCGGGAACTTCCATCTCTGGGGCCAACGTCCTGACTTTC
-,few,TRBV2,TRBJ2-7,CASCLPGRSTYEQYF,TGTGCCAGCTGCCTGCCGGGACGGTCCACCTACGAGCAGTACTTC
TRBD1,few,TRBV20-1,TRBJ2-7,CSARTPGQGTHEQYF,TGCAGTGCTAGAACCCCGGGACAGGGAACCCACGAGCAGTACTTC
-,few,TRBV5-1,TRBJ2-3,CASSFPRGDLWTDTQYF,TGCGCCAGCAGCTTCCCGAGGGGAGATTTGTGGACAGATACGCAGTATTTT
-,few,TRBV9,TRBJ2-2,CASSGFETGELFF,TGTGCCAGCAGCGGCTTTGAAACCGGGGAGCTGTTTTTT
TRBD1,few,TRBV7-9,TRBJ1-3,CANLGTASGNTIYF,TGTGCCAACCTCGGGACAGCCTCTGGAAACACCATATATTTT
TRBD2,-,TRBV27,TRBJ2-1,CASSLLLAGGPDEQFF,TGTGCCAGCAGTCTCCTCCTAGCGGGAGGGCCGGATGAGCAGTTCTTC
-,few,TRBV20-1,TRBJ2-5,CSASTGRGETQYF,TGCAGTGCTTCAACAGGGAGGGGTGAGACCCAGTACTTC
TRBD1,many,TRBV7-9,TRBJ1-1,CASSLYGQGNTEAFF,TGTGCCAGCAGCTTATATGGACAGGGGAACACTGAAGCTTTCTTT
TRBD2,few,TRBV28,TRBJ2-1,CASSTMGLAGGPYNEQFF,TGTGCCAGCAGTACGATGGGACTAGCGGGGGGGCCATACAATGAGCAGTTCTTC
-,few,TRBV5-1,TRBJ2-1,CASRDGSNEQFF,TGCGCCAGCAGGGACGGGAGCAATGAGCAGTTCTTC
-,few,TRBV5-1,TRBJ2-3,CASSLASGEDTQYF,TGCGCCAGCAGCTTGGCTTCCGGTGAAGATACGCAGTATTTT
TRBD2,few,TRBV2,TRBJ2-7,CASSELGGGTYEQYF,TGTGCCAGCAGTGAACTGGGCGGGGGGACCTACGAGCAGTACTTC
TRBD2,-,TRBV20-1,TRBJ2-1,CSATTRGGGSSYNEQFF,TGCAGTGCCACCACACGGGGGGGCGGGAGCTCCTACAATGAGCAGTTCTTC
-,-,TRBV4-1,TRBJ2-7,CASSHKGVKGYEQYF,TGCGCCAGCAGCCACAAGGGAGTAAAGGGCTACGAGCAGTACTTC
-,-,TRBV12-3/TRBV12-4,TRBJ2-7,CASSSVGVRYEQYF,TGTGCCAGCAGTTCGGTCGGGGTCCGGTACGAGCAGTACTTC
-,-,TRBV10-3,TRBJ2-3,CATTGEASVRTDTQYF,TGTGCCACAACAGGGGAGGCTTCCGTTCGCACAGATACGCAGTATTTT